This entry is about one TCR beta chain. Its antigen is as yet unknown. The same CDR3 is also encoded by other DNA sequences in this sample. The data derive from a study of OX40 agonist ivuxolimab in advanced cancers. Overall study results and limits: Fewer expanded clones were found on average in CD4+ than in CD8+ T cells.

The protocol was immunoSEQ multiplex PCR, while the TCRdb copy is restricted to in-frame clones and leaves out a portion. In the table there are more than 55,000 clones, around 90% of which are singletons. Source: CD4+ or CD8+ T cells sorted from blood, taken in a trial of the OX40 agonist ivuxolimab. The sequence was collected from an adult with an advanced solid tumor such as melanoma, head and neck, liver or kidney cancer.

This CDR3 reads CASSLSTDTQYF. CDR3 DNA sequence: TGTGCCAGCAGCCTAAGCACAGATACGCAGTATTTT. This chain connects TRBV11-2 to TRBJ2-3; D unclear. Trimming left V 5 bases short and J 0 bases short, with 3 bases between. CDR3 length equals 12 residues. Germline V gene data show CDR1 as SGHAT and CDR2 as FQNNGV. The full variable domain, completed using reference TRBV11-2 and TRBJ2-3, is EAGVAQSPRYKIIEKRQSVAFWCNPISGHATLYWYQQILGQGPKLLIQFQNNGVVDDSQLPKDRFSAERLKGVDSTLKIQPAKLEDSAVYLCASSLSTDTQYFGPGTRLTVL.